This TCR beta chain emerged from a study of Ad26.COV2.S vaccination and SARS-CoV-2 variants. The sample's treatment: around 19 received Ad26.COV2.S at low or high dose, single or two shots; 5 received placebo; per-sample allocation not given. At day 63 after the first vaccine or placebo injection, samples were drawn. On this clone itself: Its target is not known.

The CDR3 has 13 amino acids. The germline V gene has CDR1 MDHEN and CDR2 SYDVKM. The V end was cut by 7 bases, the J end by 8 bases, with 17 bases between. Study-wide findings and caveats: It is possible that the TCR breadth and depth analyses underestimated the total T cell responses.

Measured with immunoSEQ multiplex PCR; TCRdb has only the in-frame clones, and not every one. The top ten hold over 5% of the sample, which has 300,000 to 400,000 clones, 90% seen once. V is TRBV28 and J is TRBJ1-2; TRBD1 might be the D (6 bases). This sample comprised peripheral blood, obtained in a trial of Ad26.COV2.S vaccine versus placebo. The sequence was obtained from a person between 18 and 65 years old who received the Ad26.COV2.S COVID-19 vaccine or a placebo. The CDR3 sequence: CASNQGGRRGYTF. For the CDR3, the DNA is TGTGCCAGCAATCAAGGGGGGCGCCGGGGCTACACCTTC.